Presented here are 15 T cell receptor beta chains from one specimen sequenced in a study of cytomegalovirus exposure and HLA in healthy donors. The PCR ran on 60 Vbeta and 13 Jbeta primers. This table comes from immunoSEQ multiplex PCR, and its TCRdb copy is limited to in-frame clones, with some not included. The listing records 85,000 or so clones. The sample was PBMCs. The receptors shown here come from a woman aged 25-40 years in good health and CMV-seronegative.

The CDR3 loop reads CSVSGGDRGRDEQYF. For the CDR3, the DNA is TGCAGCGTTAGCGGCGGGGACAGGGGCAGAGACGAGCAGTACTTC. The chain uses TRBV29-1 and TRBJ2-7; 10 bases agree with TRBD1. In germline, CDR1 is SQVTM, CDR2 ANQGSEA. This CDR3 has 15 amino acids. J gave up 5 bases and V 5 bases, and 12 bases lay outside the gene matches.

The CDR3 region is CASSLISASGAGKETQYF. CDR3 sequence (DNA): TGTGCCAGCAGCTTAATATCGGCTAGCGGGGCCGGGAAGGAGACCCAGTACTTC. The V and J genes are TRBV7-2 and TRBJ2-5, with 9 positions matching TRBD2. The junction had 15 bases not matched to a gene; V was cut back by 2 bases and J by 5 bases. The V gene's germline CDR1 is SGHTA and CDR2 FQGNSA. The CDR3 extends over 18 amino acids.

The chain combines TRBV7-8 with TRBJ1-2; D may be TRBD1 (5 bases). Per the germline V gene, CDR1 is SGHVS and CDR2 is FQNEAQ. The CDR3 contains 15 residues. Trimming stripped 2 bases from V and 8 bases from J, with 18 bases between. The CDR3 DNA reads TGTGCCAGCAGCTTAATTGGAGCGACAGCGGGGGGCTACACCTTC. It encodes CASSLIGATAGGYTF.

This sequence joins TRBV30 and TRBJ1-2; D might be TRBD1 (5 bases). The germline V gene encodes CDR1 GTSNPN and CDR2 SVGIG (reference sequence). Deletions cut 2 bases from V and 14 bases from J, with 21 bases between. This CDR3 contains 13 residues. As DNA, the CDR3 is TGTGCCTGGAGTCAGCAGGGCAGACGATTGGGAACCTTC. Translating gives CAWSQQGRRLGTF.

This sequence joins TRBV6-6 and TRBJ1-2, with D hard to call. CDR3 length: 13 amino acids. Germline V lookup: CDR1 MNHNY, CDR2 SVGAGI (reference sequence). V was cut by 6 bases and J by 4 bases, with 12 bases left in between. The DNA for the CDR3 is TGTGCCAGCAGGGATCCAGGCGTCTATGGCTACACCTTC. This sequence encodes CASRDPGVYGYTF.

In nucleotides, the CDR3 is TGTGCCAGTAGTATTAGCGGGAGGATGGGGGAGCAGTACTTC. This encodes CASSISGRMGEQYF. The J gene is TRBJ2-7, the V gene TRBV19; 10 nucleotides agree with TRBD2. The CDR3 totals 14 residues. V was clipped by 3 bases and J by 7 bases; unmatched bases: 6. Germline CDR1 and CDR2: LNHDA and SQIVND (reference sequence).

The CDR3 DNA follows: TGCGCCAGCAGCTTGGTAGCGAGGGAGAGCGGCTACACCTTC. It codes for CASSLVARESGYTF. This chain joins TRBV5-1 and TRBJ1-2; D unclear. Germline CDR1 SGHRS, CDR2 YFSETQ. V was cut by 0 bases and J by 8 bases, with 14 bases left in between. The CDR3 runs 14 residues.

The gene calls are TRBV5-1 and TRBJ2-1; 7 nucleotides match TRBD2. Looked up from germline, CDR1 is SGHRS and CDR2 is YFSETQ. V lost 0 bases, J lost 10 bases, and 10 bases stayed unmatched. The CDR3 length is 15 residues. CDR3 residues: CASSLVVGGSEEQFF. Written as DNA, the CDR3 is TGCGCCAGCAGCTTGGTAGTGGGAGGGTCGGAAGAGCAGTTCTTC.

The genes are TRBV5-4 and TRBJ2-3, with unresolved D. The CDR3 sequence is 14 residues long. The germline V gene has CDR1 SGHNT and CDR2 YYREEE (reference sequence). With 0 bases removed from V and 2 bases from J, the gap between germline ends came to 7 bases. The CDR3 is CASSLGADTDTQYF. The CDR3 DNA sequence: TGTGCCAGCAGCTTGGGTGCGGACACAGATACGCAGTATTTT.

The V and J genes are TRBV11-2 and TRBJ2-7; TRBD1 aligns across 8 bases. CDR1 and CDR2 (germline): SGHAT, FQNNGV. Trimming took 1 base from V and 4 from J; bases not matched to a gene: 6. This CDR3 is 15 amino acids long. The CDR3 DNA reads as TGTGCCAGCAGCTTAGGACCGGGACAGGTATACGAGCAGTACTTC. The encoded protein is CASSLGPGQVYEQYF.

V and J are TRBV4-2 and TRBJ2-7; 7 bases line up with TRBD2. Germline loops: CDR1 LGHNA, CDR2 YNFKEQ. After removal of 1 base from V and 0 bases from J, the junction contained 6 bases not matched to a gene. The CDR3 consists of 16 residues. The CDR3 is CASSQVVGGSSYEQYF. The CDR3 nucleotides read TGTGCCAGCAGCCAAGTGGTGGGAGGGAGCTCCTACGAGCAGTACTTC.

The chain links TRBV5-1 to TRBJ2-2; the match to TRBD2 covers 9 bases. The CDR3 is made up of 13 amino acids. V was pared by 4 bases and J by 6 bases, with 1 base of the junction left unmatched. Germline V gene sequence: CDR1 SGHRS, CDR2 YFSETQ. The CDR3, as DNA: TGCGCCAGCAGCCGCGGGGGGGCCGGGGAGCTGTTTTTT. Encoded protein: CASSRGGAGELFF.

The V and J genes are TRBV5-1 and TRBJ2-6; 7 positions agree with TRBD1. CDR3 length equals 16 residues. With 4 bases clipped from V and 0 bases from J, the junction kept 4 bases outside the gene matches. CDR1 is SGHRS, CDR2 YFSETQ, per germline. CDR3 protein: CASSLRQGSGANVLTF. DNA for the CDR3: TGCGCCAGCAGCCTCAGACAGGGCTCTGGGGCCAACGTCCTGACTTTC.

The V call is TRBV30, the J call TRBJ2-6, with TRBD2 as a possible D gene (5 bases). V was clipped by 4 bases and J by 2 bases, with 12 bases between them. The CDR3 has 15 amino acids. Germline assignment: CDR1 GTSNPN and CDR2 SVGIG (reference sequence). CDR3 in DNA: TGTGCCTGGACCTTGCGAGGGCCTGGGGCCAACGTCCTGACTTTC. This gives the protein CAWTLRGPGANVLTF.

The V gene is TRBV29-1, the J gene TRBJ1-2; D not resolved. From germline, CDR1 is SQVTM and CDR2 ANQGSEA. Trimming stripped 6 bases from V and 9 bases from J, with 14 bases between. The CDR3 covers 11 residues. The CDR3 is CSVSSPTSYTF. The CDR3 DNA reads TGCAGCGTCTCCTCCCCCACTAGCTACACCTTC.